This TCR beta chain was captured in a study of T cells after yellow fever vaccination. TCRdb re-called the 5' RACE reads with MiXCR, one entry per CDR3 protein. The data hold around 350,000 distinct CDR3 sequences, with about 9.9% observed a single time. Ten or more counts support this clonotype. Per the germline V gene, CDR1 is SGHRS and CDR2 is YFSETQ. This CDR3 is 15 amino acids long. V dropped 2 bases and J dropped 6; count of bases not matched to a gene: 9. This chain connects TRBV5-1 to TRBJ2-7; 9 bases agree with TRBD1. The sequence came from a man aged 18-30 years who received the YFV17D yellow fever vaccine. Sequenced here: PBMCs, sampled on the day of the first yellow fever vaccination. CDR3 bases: TGCGCCAGCAGCTTACGGGGACAGGGCTTCTCCGAGCAGTACGTC. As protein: CASSLRGQGFSEQYV.